A single sample is the source of the 9 T cell receptor beta chains below, sequenced in a study of tumor T cells in aggressive B-cell lymphoma. Generated by immunoSEQ multiplex PCR, the TCRdb table keeps only in-frame clones and is missing some. The profile covers about 2,800 clones, with approximately 91% appearing a single time and about 2.5% taken by the ten largest. Sequencing used tumor tissue. Receptor source: an adult with diffuse large B cell lymphoma.

This chain uses TRBV7-2 with TRBJ2-1; D perhaps matches TRBD1 (5 bases). Trimming took 2 bases from V and 4 from J, leaving 9 bases between them. Germline CDR1 is SGHTA and CDR2 is FQGNSA. The CDR3 consists of 14 residues. The CDR3 nucleotides are TGTGCCAGCAGCTTACTTGCAGGGTACAATGAGCAGTTCTTC. This translates into CASSLLAGYNEQFF.

This chain uses TRBV18 with TRBJ1-1; D may be TRBD1 (6 bases). CDR3 size: 14 residues. CDR1 and CDR2 from the germline V gene are KGHSH and LQKENI. Trimming took off 0 bases at V and 6 bases at J, with 11 bases between the two ends. CDR3 bases: TGTGCCAGCTCACCACCAACAGGGTTCTCTGAAGCTTTCTTT. This codes for CASSPPTGFSEAFF.

The chain uses TRBV29-1 and TRBJ2-7; 8 nucleotides align to TRBD1. V was clipped by 4 bases and J by 2 bases; unmatched bases: 10. CDR1 and CDR2 (germline): SQVTM, ANQGSEA. The CDR3 totals 15 residues. The CDR3 here is CSVVSGQDQPYEQYF. The CDR3 DNA is TGCAGCGTTGTGTCGGGACAGGATCAACCCTACGAGCAGTACTTC.

V and J are TRBV18 and TRBJ2-7; 7 bases match TRBD2. This CDR3 is built from 15 residues. The trim removed 1 base at V and 7 bases at J, leaving 10 bases unmatched. Germline V CDR1 and CDR2: KGHSH, LQKENI. As DNA, the CDR3 is TGTGCCAGCTCACCACTGAGCGGGGCATCGGGGGAGCAGTACTTC. Its translation is CASSPLSGASGEQYF.

This CDR3 reads CSVLPPGTGDIQYF. The CDR3 region has the DNA TGCAGCGTCCTCCCACCCGGGACAGGGGACATTCAGTACTTC. V is TRBV29-1 and J is TRBJ2-4; 10 bases line up with TRBD1. Germline CDR1 and CDR2: SQVTM and ANQGSEA. The CDR3 totals 14 residues. Trimming removed 6 bases from V and 8 bases from J; junction bases left unmatched: 10.

The rearrangement uses TRBV18 and TRBJ1-1; D gene uncertain. The germline V and J ends were trimmed by 3 bases and 1 base, with 12 bases remaining between them. The V gene's germline CDR1 is KGHSH and CDR2 LQKENI. The CDR3 is 15 residues long. The CDR3 DNA is TGTGCCAGCTCACCCTTATACAGTCAGAACACTGAAGCTTTCTTT. Protein: CASSPLYSQNTEAFF.

The chain carries TRBV5-1 and TRBJ1-1; a possible D gene is TRBD1 (5 bases). CDR3 length: 13 amino acids. CDR1 and CDR2 (germline): SGHRS, YFSETQ. V was shortened by 5 bases and J by 1 base, with 9 bases between the two germline ends. The CDR3 nucleotides read TGCGCCAGCAGGCCCCAGGGGAACACTGAAGCTTTCTTT. Translation: CASRPQGNTEAFF.

J is TRBJ1-2 and V is TRBV28; TRBD1 is a possible D gene (5 bases). The CDR3 is 13 residues long. Germline CDR1 reads MDHEN; CDR2 reads SYDVKM. Trimming took off 5 bases at V and 5 bases at J, with 12 bases between the two ends. Written as DNA, the CDR3 is TGTGCCAGCAGTACCGACAGAACGTATGGCTACACCTTC. Protein sequence: CASSTDRTYGYTF.

This clone was observed once. The rearrangement joins TRBV27 to TRBJ2-5, with TRBD2 matching 11 bases. Unmatched junction bases numbered 9, after V lost 6 bases and J lost 3 bases. The CDR3 loop spans 16 amino acids. Germline assignment: CDR1 MNHEY and CDR2 SMNVEV (reference sequence). CDR3 amino acids: CASRPGGLADKETQYF. DNA for the CDR3: TGTGCCAGCAGACCCGGGGGACTAGCGGATAAAGAGACCCAGTACTTC.